This T cell receptor beta chain was found in a study of molecular identifiers for immune sequencing clone quantification listed by TCRdb under 2018. Study-level background: For a replicate experiment, RNA from 20,000 or 100,000 naive CD8 T cells was divided into five aliquots, and four of the five aliquots were sequenced. This methods study benchmarked molecular-identifier clustering-based TCR repertoire sequencing (MIDCIRS) and TCR RNA copy counting, using CD8 T cells to do so.

The V and J ends are trimmed by 3 bases and 1 base, leaving 7 bases between them. There are 15 amino acids in the CDR3, from cysteine to phenylalanine inclusive. Only CDR3 DNA remains: 45 bases, in frame from the first base. The germline V gene (reference sequence) yields SEHNR for CDR1 and FQNEAQ for CDR2. On the study overall, not on this receptor specifically: Highly expanded clone sizes could be underestimated if identical TCR molecules share a barcode. Modeling gave roughly 3 recovered TCR RNA copies per cell versus around 10 by digital PCR, implying about 30% capture efficiency. The naive libraries included spiked-in Jurkat TCR RNA (under eleven copies' worth), and this Jurkat TCR RNA is not part of the donor repertoire. Without barcode sub-clustering, chimeric consensus sequences inflated TCR diversity; chimeras reached as high as 47%. In CMV-specific effector cells, clones with more than 20 RNA copies accounted for over 99% of molecules, whereas in naive cells such clones accounted for under 1%. Spiked-in Jurkat TCR RNA equivalent to a single cell was reported to be detectable even among approximately 1 million naive CD8 T cells.

This clonotype was recorded at least ten times. Its target antigen remains unknown. Base quality data are lacking; no much larger clone is found one base away. The library was produced with PCR. TCRdb records NextSeq 500 as the sequencer. Bulk TCR libraries were generated as previously described, with the TCR primers listed in Table S5 used. Purification of total RNA was performed with the Qiagen AllPrep DNA/RNA kit. Reads from multiple sequencing runs of the same library were pooled before analysis. From the authors' description of their analysis: Reads were retained only if the reads had an exact TCR constant sequence, and the retained reads were trimmed to 150 nt and grouped according to their 12-nt molecular barcodes. Reads inside each barcode group were sub-clustered using a 15% Levenshtein threshold, and a quality-weighted consensus sequence was constructed for each RNA molecule. Non-functional sequences were discarded, and so were lower-count sequences lying one edit away from another sequence. Based on a fit of two negative binomial distributions, barcode sub-clusters having less than 20% of the maximum read count were discarded. TCRdb ran its own pipeline on the public reads, namely fastp trimming at Q25 and MiXCR clone calling, and kept in-frame beta chains. Here each entry gathers all rows of one CDR3 protein and keeps the most common genes and DNA. The V and J calls shown here were made by TCRdb, not taken from the authors' results. In this sample the table shows roughly 97,000 distinct CDR3 sequences, 24% of which occur a single time. The ten largest clones take up 0.85% to 0.95% of the sample.

Libraries of naive CD8 T cells were generated from roughly 18,000 to 920,000 sorted cells, with 10%, 30% or 50% of the purified RNA used. Naive CD8 T cells were FACS-sorted as CD8+CD4-CCR7+CD45RA+ on a BD FACSAria II into RLT Plus buffer. Detection sensitivity was tested by spiking Jurkat RNA equal to roughly nine TCR copies' worth into samples containing roughly 17,000-1,100,000 naive CD8 T cells. CD8 T cells were enriched using RosetteSep CD8+ T Cell Enrichment Cocktail and Ficoll-Paque, and the enriched cells then underwent ACK red cell lysis. This receptor was identified in a human donor in good health. Some libraries in this study had Jurkat cell RNA spiked in. The rearranged chain carries TRBV7-9 and TRBJ1-6, and perhaps TRBD1 as D gene, on 6 matching bases. The specimen sequenced was naive CD8+ T cells from blood, with Jurkat cell RNA spiked in. Per the publication, the cell subset or site label means: FACS-sorted CD8+CD4-CCR7+CD45RA+ naive T cells. The encoded CDR3 is CASSLGASYNSPLHF. The bases read TGTGCCAGCAGCTTGGGGGCGTCCTATAATTCACCCCTCCACTTT.